This T cell receptor beta chain came from a study of blood T cell repertoires in COVID-19. This clone was counted once. Produced via immunoSEQ multiplex PCR; TCRdb's table is partial and in-frame only. Here the sample spans fewer than 200,000 clones, 75% to 90% being singletons. This sequence was found in a woman in her 70s with COVID-19, enrolled during active disease. Sequences were obtained from peripheral blood.

CDR3: CATSGTPPSGANVLTF. CDR3 sequence (DNA): TGTGCCACCAGTGGGACACCCCCTTCTGGGGCCAACGTCCTGACTTTC. The V and J genes are TRBV24-1 and TRBJ2-6; a possible D gene is TRBD1 (5 bases). The CDR3 sequence is 16 residues long. V was shortened by 5 bases and J by 1 base, with 11 bases between the two germline ends. Germline V gene sequence: CDR1 KGHDR, CDR2 SFDVKD.